This TCR beta chain was sequenced during a study of regulatory T cells in long-lasting Graves disease. The CDR3 runs 12 residues. V gave up 5 bases and J gave up 4 bases, with 9 bases separating them. The germline gives CDR1 DFQATT, CDR2 SNEGSKA (reference sequence). This clonotype was counted many times. Construction of the TCR beta libraries employed iRepertoire HTBI primers in conjunction with Arm-PCR of CDR3 regions. TCRdb re-derived calls from the multiplex PCR reads in MiXCR, one entry per CDR3 protein. The data hold approximately 350,000 distinct CDR3 sequences, with around 17% observed a single time. Noted time point: newly diagnosed GD, antithyroid drugs for less than 3 months. The authors made the TCR library using RNA they extracted from PBMCs. A further study also used this sample, focusing on T cells in Graves' hyperthyroidism and ophthalmopathy. This second study notes: First-round RT-PCR of the TCR CDR3 relied on the HTBI primer set. Ophthalmopathy was told apart from stable hyperthyroidism by a 13 V-J model.

This receptor was obtained from a man between 40 and 49 years old with Graves disease. The rearrangement joins TRBV20-1 to TRBJ1-5; possibly TRBD1 for D (5 bases). The sample here was peripheral blood mononuclear cells (PBMCs), taken at new diagnosis, from a patient treated with antithyroid drugs. CDR3 nucleotide sequence: TGCAGTGCTGAACGGGGGAATCAGCCCCAGCATTTT. Translating gives CSAERGNQPQHF.